Detailed here is one T cell receptor beta chain. These data are taken from a study of blood T cell repertoires in COVID-19. Study summary: Samples taken during acute and convalescent COVID-19 were collected in the United States, Italy and Spain.

The trim removed 3 bases at V and 3 bases at J, leaving 1 base unmatched. In germline, CDR1 is LNHDA, CDR2 SQIVND (reference sequence). CDR3 length: 14 amino acids. In the original analysis: How many nucleated cells were present was estimated from reference gene primer amplification. Assay used: immunoSEQ multiplex PCR; TCRdb lists only in-frame clones, some missing. Clone size and V and J calls were adopted from that table, with D and trimming inferred from the DNA. The table lists around 68,000 clones, roughly 89% of them singletons. The sequencing input was peripheral blood. V usage is TRBV19 and J usage is TRBJ2-7, with 11 bases aligning to TRBD2. The TCR originated in a man between 50 and 59 years old with active COVID-19. CDR3 residues: CASSMTSGVYEQYF. The DNA of the CDR3 is TGTGCCAGTAGTATGACTAGCGGGGTCTACGAGCAGTACTTC.